The 10 T cell receptor beta chains reported below all come from one sample, sequenced in a study of blood T cell dynamics during melanoma immunotherapy. The table came from immunoSEQ multiplex PCR; TCRdb's copy has only in-frame clones and leaves some out. Of about 7,100 clones listed, about 83% were seen once; the top ten hold roughly 5.4%. Stated time point: week 3, after first cycle of checkpoint inhibitor. This material consisted of blood, taken from a patient treated with checkpoint blockade. The receptors were gathered from a human donor with melanoma.

This rearrangement joins TRBV5-1 to TRBJ2-5, with D perhaps assigned TRBD1 or TRBD2 (6 bases each). Deletions cut 5 bases from V and 5 bases from J, with 22 bases between. The CDR3 is 16 amino acids. The germline V gene encodes CDR1 SGHRS and CDR2 YFSETQ. CDR3 DNA sequence: TGCGCCAGCAGAAGAGCTTCGGGGGCGGGTGGGGAGACCCAGTACTTC. This gives the protein CASRRASGAGGETQYF.

J is TRBJ1-4 and V is TRBV7-8; D remains ambiguous. The V gene's germline CDR1 is SGHVS and CDR2 FQNEAQ. This CDR3 comprises 15 residues. Deletions cut 4 bases from V and 5 bases from J, with 14 bases between. The CDR3 bases are TGTGCCAGCAGCTCCCCCTGGTCCAGAAATGAAAAACTGTTTTTT. Translated, it gives CASSSPWSRNEKLFF.

V gene TRBV29-1 combines with J gene TRBJ2-7; the match to TRBD1 covers 8 bases. The germline CDR1 and CDR2 sequences are SQVTM and ANQGSEA. This CDR3 has 11 amino acids. Trimming took 4 bases from V and 5 from J; bases not matched to a gene: 1. The DNA for the CDR3 is TGCAGCGTTGGGACAGGGAACGAGCAGTACTTC. This gives the protein CSVGTGNEQYF.

This clone appeared a single time. V gene TRBV27 combines with J gene TRBJ1-5; 7 bases agree with TRBD1. V dropped 6 bases and J dropped 2; count of bases not matched to a gene: 7. The CDR3 runs 15 residues. Germline-derived CDR1 and CDR2 are MNHEY and SMNVEV (reference sequence). The CDR3, as DNA: TGTGCCAGCAGGAGGGGGCAGGGAGGCAATCAGCCCCAGCATTTT. Translating gives CASRRGQGGNQPQHF.

J is TRBJ2-7 and V is TRBV18, with D maybe TRBD1 (5 bases). The CDR3 length is 14 residues. Germline CDR1 is KGHSH and CDR2 is LQKENI. With 6 bases removed from V and 2 bases from J, the gap between germline ends came to 14 bases. The CDR3 protein is CASSPDSLTYEQYF. The CDR3 DNA is TGTGCCAGCTCCCCCGACAGTTTAACCTACGAGCAGTACTTC.

This clone has more than one count but fewer than ten. V and J are TRBV18 and TRBJ1-1; 8 bases map to TRBD1. J lost 5 bases, V lost 5 bases, and 10 bases had no gene match. The CDR3 contains 15 residues. In germline, CDR1 is KGHSH, CDR2 LQKENI. This chain's CDR3 is CASSTAGGAGTEAFF. CDR3 nucleotide sequence: TGTGCCAGCTCAACCGCAGGGGGCGCGGGTACTGAAGCTTTCTTT.

The chain has TRBV6-1 and TRBJ1-2; D is unresolved. Per the germline V gene, CDR1 is MNHNS and CDR2 is SASEGT. V was trimmed by 4 bases and J by 3 bases, leaving 9 bases between them. The CDR3 contains 13 residues. Written as DNA, the CDR3 is TGTGCCAGCAGTGGGCAGTATTACTATGGCTACACCTTC. The encoded protein is CASSGQYYYGYTF.

V usage is TRBV2 and J usage is TRBJ1-6; D not certain. Germline loops: CDR1 SNHLY, CDR2 FYNNEI. V lost 7 bases to trimming and J lost 8 bases, with 15 bases between them. CDR3 length: 14 residues. The CDR3: CASNFVRLDSPLHF. The CDR3 nucleotides read TGTGCCAGCAACTTTGTAAGATTGGATTCACCCCTCCACTTT.

The rearrangement uses TRBV7-9 and TRBJ1-2, with TRBD1 as a possible D gene (5 bases). Germline V gene data show CDR1 as SEHNR and CDR2 as FQNEAQ (reference sequence). Between the trimmed V and J ends, which lost 1 base and 8 bases, there was a span of 8 bases. This CDR3 contains 12 residues. The CDR3 DNA reads TGTGCCAGCAGCTTAGAAACAGGCGGCTACACCTTC. It specifies CASSLETGGYTF.

The CDR3 loop reads CASSLGTEAFF. The CDR3 DNA reads TGTGCCAGCAGTTTGGGCACTGAAGCTTTCTTT. The chain employs TRBV28 and TRBJ1-1; D gene uncertain. CDR3 size: 11 residues. Germline V gene data show CDR1 as MDHEN and CDR2 as SYDVKM. V was trimmed by 3 bases and J by 4 bases, leaving 3 bases between them.